These 20 T cell receptor beta chains came from one sample sequenced in a study of T cell changes during pregnancy in multiple sclerosis. Assay used: immunoSEQ multiplex PCR; TCRdb lists only in-frame clones, some missing. The profile shows over 60,000 clones, roughly 91% of them singletons. Sequences were derived from peripheral blood, sampled in the third trimester of pregnancy. These receptors were taken from a female donor in good health, enrolled as a control in a pregnancy study.

The chain employs TRBV7-9 and TRBJ2-1, with 13 bases lining up with TRBD2. Germline V gene lookup returns CDR1 SEHNR and CDR2 FQNEAQ (reference sequence). This CDR3 is 14 amino acids long. The V and J ends lost 4 bases and 8 bases, in that order; junction bases with no gene match: 2. The CDR3 DNA is TGTGCCAGCAGCTGGACTAGCGGGGGCGATGAGCAGTTCTTC. Translated: CASSWTSGGDEQFF.

The chain employs TRBV4-3 and TRBJ1-2, with a weak D call TRBD1 (6 bases). CDR1 and CDR2 (germline): LGHNA, YSLEER. V lost 1 base and J lost 2, with 8 bases in between. The CDR3 runs 14 residues. CDR3 amino acids: CASSQVQGNYGYTF. In DNA form, the CDR3 reads TGCGCCAGCAGCCAAGTGCAGGGGAACTATGGCTACACCTTC.

The sample holds one count of this clone. The rearrangement links TRBV19 to TRBJ2-7; D not certain. The CDR3 spans 15 residues. The V gene's germline CDR1 is LNHDA and CDR2 SQIVND (reference sequence). The ends were cut back, 2 bases at V and 0 bases at J, with 11 bases in the middle. The CDR3, as DNA: TGTGCCAGTAGTATAAAACGCGGCAGCTCCTACGAGCAGTACTTC. Its protein is CASSIKRGSSYEQYF.

This sequence joins TRBV27 and TRBJ2-2, with TRBD1 matching over 7 bases. From germline, CDR1 is MNHEY and CDR2 SMNVEV (reference sequence). The CDR3 is 16 amino acids. J gave up 4 bases and V 2 bases, and 7 bases lay outside the gene matches. CDR3 nucleotide sequence: TGTGCCAGCAGTTTACTGTTGCCAGGGGGCACCGGGGAGCTGTTTTTT. Its protein product is CASSLLLPGGTGELFF.

This chain joins TRBV7-9 and TRBJ1-3; TRBD1 aligns across 7 bases. The germline CDR1 and CDR2 sequences are SEHNR and FQNEAQ (reference sequence). The CDR3 is made up of 14 amino acids. Trimming cost V 6 bases and J 4 bases; bases outside gene matches: 6. CDR3 residues: CASSYQGGGNTIYF. Written as DNA, the CDR3 is TGTGCCAGCAGTTACCAGGGGGGAGGAAACACCATATATTTT.

The V and J genes are TRBV30 and TRBJ1-2, with a weak D call TRBD1 (5 bases). This CDR3 is 14 amino acids long. With 1 base removed from V and 4 bases from J, the gap between germline ends came to 13 bases. Germline CDR1 GTSNPN, CDR2 SVGIG (reference sequence). CDR3 DNA: TGTGCCTGGAGTGAGGGCAGGGTGGGCTATGGCTACACCTTC. As protein: CAWSEGRVGYGYTF.

The V gene is TRBV6-6, the J gene TRBJ2-7, with TRBD2 matching 8 bases. The germline V gene encodes CDR1 MNHNY and CDR2 SVGAGI (reference sequence). The CDR3 length is 14 residues. J gave up 2 bases and V 11 bases, and 11 bases lay outside the gene matches. CDR3 amino acids: CAGSSGRGPYEQYF. CDR3 coding DNA: TGTGCCGGGTCTAGCGGGCGAGGACCCTACGAGCAGTACTTC.

The V call is TRBV2, the J call TRBJ1-4; the D gene is possibly TRBD1 (5 bases). V was cut by 8 bases and J by 7 bases, with 14 bases left in between. The CDR3 runs 13 residues. Germline V lookup: CDR1 SNHLY, CDR2 FYNNEI. CDR3 in amino acids: CASRAGILEKLFF. CDR3 nucleotide sequence: TGTGCCAGCCGGGCAGGGATCCTTGAAAAACTGTTTTTT.

This chain connects TRBV7-2 to TRBJ2-1; D possibly corresponds to TRBD2 (5 bases). V was clipped by 1 base and J by 4 bases, with 8 bases between them. CDR3 length: 14 residues. Germline V lookup: CDR1 SGHTA, CDR2 FQGNSA. The CDR3: CASSLGADYNEQFF. The CDR3 DNA reads as TGTGCCAGCAGCTTAGGAGCGGATTACAATGAGCAGTTCTTC.

The chain couples TRBV7-9 to TRBJ1-3, with D perhaps TRBD1 (6 bases). Trimming took off 5 bases at V and 0 bases at J, with 11 bases between the two ends. CDR3 length equals 15 residues. The germline CDR1 and CDR2 sequences are SEHNR and FQNEAQ (reference sequence). CDR3 sequence (DNA): TGTGCCAGCAGCCTCGACAGGTTCTCTGGAAACACCATATATTTT. Protein product: CASSLDRFSGNTIYF.

This chain uses TRBV5-1 with TRBJ2-5; 8 nucleotides align to TRBD2. The CDR3 sequence is 15 residues long. Unmatched junction bases numbered 5, after V lost 2 bases and J lost 2 bases. Germline V gives CDR1 SGHRS, CDR2 YFSETQ. For the CDR3, the DNA is TGCGCCAGCAGCTTAATTAGCGGGGCACAAGAGACCCAGTACTTC. It translates to CASSLISGAQETQYF.

The rearrangement uses TRBV19 and TRBJ1-1, with a possible D match to TRBD1 (6 bases). V lost 7 bases and J lost 1, with 16 bases in between. The CDR3 loop spans 15 amino acids. Per germline, CDR1 LNHDA and CDR2 SQIVND (reference sequence). In DNA, the CDR3 is TGTGCCAGTAAAGGCGTAGAAGGGGGGAACACTGAAGCTTTCTTT. As protein: CASKGVEGGNTEAFF.

V usage is TRBV6-5 and J usage is TRBJ1-2, with a weak D call TRBD1 (5 bases). CDR1 MNHEY and CDR2 SVGAGI come from the germline V gene. This CDR3 region has 13 residues. The V gene lost 6 bases and the J gene lost 8 bases, with 16 bases spanning the gap. The CDR3 here is CASRPGVGVGYTF. The CDR3 DNA reads as TGTGCCAGCAGACCGGGGGTTGGGGTCGGCTACACCTTC.

This chain uses TRBV4-1 with TRBJ1-4; the D is unclear. V was pared by 3 bases and J by 8 bases, with 16 bases between. The CDR3 is 15 amino acids. Germline lookup yields CDR1 MGHRA and CDR2 YSYEKL. This chain's CDR3 is CASSQVPTFEEKLFF. The CDR3, as DNA: TGCGCCAGCAGCCAGGTACCGACATTTGAGGAAAAACTGTTTTTT.

The CDR3 bases are TGTGCCATCAGTGACCCCGTGGGGGGACAGGGACCGTCTGGGGCCAACGTCCTGACTTTC. It specifies CAISDPVGGQGPSGANVLTF. The chain employs TRBV10-3 and TRBJ2-6, with 9 bases fitting TRBD1. This CDR3 has 20 amino acids. V was pared by 3 bases and J by 1 base, with 13 bases of the junction left unmatched. Germline CDR1 is ENHRY and CDR2 is SYGVKD.

This sequence joins TRBV9 and TRBJ1-1; 10 bases agree with TRBD1. Losses at the gene ends were 4 bases for V and 9 bases for J; bases not matched to a gene: 9. Germline V CDR1 and CDR2: SGDLS, YYNGEE. The CDR3 has 14 amino acids. The CDR3 reads CASSPGTGVSQAFF. In DNA form, the CDR3 reads TGTGCCAGCAGCCCCGGGACAGGGGTAAGCCAAGCTTTCTTT.

The CDR3 protein is CATSRDSVNTEAFF. DNA for the CDR3: TGTGCCACCAGCAGAGATAGCGTGAACACTGAAGCTTTCTTT. The chain employs TRBV15 and TRBJ1-1; no clear D. The V end was cut by 0 bases, the J end by 0 bases, with 5 bases between. Germline-derived CDR1 and CDR2 are LNHNV and YYDKDF (reference sequence). The CDR3 contains 14 residues.

This clone was seen only a few times. The rearrangement joins TRBV15 to TRBJ2-1; D is possibly TRBD1 (5 bases). The germline V and J ends were trimmed by 1 base and 0 bases, with 19 bases remaining between them. The germline V gene has CDR1 LNHNV and CDR2 YYDKDF (reference sequence). The CDR3 runs to 19 residues. CDR3 nucleotides: TGTGCCACCAGCAGAGCCCGACAGAACCAGCATGGCTCCTACAATGAGCAGTTCTTC. Residues: CATSRARQNQHGSYNEQFF.

This sequence joins TRBV12-5 and TRBJ1-5; D not resolved. CDR3 length equals 12 residues. The V and J ends lost 5 bases and 10 bases respectively, with 12 bases between them. Germline values: CDR1 LGHNT, CDR2 FRNRAP. In DNA, the CDR3 is TGTGCTAGTGGTCGTGAGATTTCTCCCCAGCATTTT. Encoded protein: CASGREISPQHF.

The V and J genes are TRBV7-2 and TRBJ1-2, with unresolved D. Germline V lookup: CDR1 SGHTA, CDR2 FQGNSA. Trimming left V 7 bases short and J 4 bases short, with 19 bases between. The CDR3 has 15 residues. CDR3 sequence reads: CASKKGGEGIYGYTF. The DNA of the CDR3 is TGTGCCAGCAAAAAAGGTGGGGAGGGAATCTATGGCTACACCTTC.